The next 32 T cell receptor beta chains were all read from a single sample in a study of regulatory T cells in long-lasting Graves disease. Time point noted: persistent/refractory GD, antithyroid drugs over 5 years with positive TRAb. RNA from PBMCs was the source of the TCR library. In building TCR beta libraries, iRepertoire HTBI primers were used together with Arm-PCR of CDR3 regions. TCRdb re-analysed the multiplex PCR reads in MiXCR, keeping a single row per CDR3 protein. The repertoire holds almost 350,000 distinct CDR3 sequences, with 15% to 20% as singletons. The sample in question was peripheral blood mononuclear cells (PBMCs), obtained when the disease was refractory, from a patient treated with antithyroid drugs. The source is a female donor with Graves disease.

The chain employs TRBV7-9 and TRBJ2-1; 11 nucleotides agree with TRBD2. Germline CDR1 reads SEHNR; CDR2 reads FQNEAQ (reference sequence). V shed 3 bases and J 9 bases; nucleotides not matched to a gene: 4. This CDR3 comprises 14 residues. CDR3: CASSFSGRAGEQFF. The CDR3 DNA is TGTGCCAGCAGCTTTAGCGGGAGGGCGGGTGAGCAGTTCTTC.

Many counts were recorded for this clonotype. The chain joins TRBV10-3 to TRBJ2-5; 14 bases align to TRBD2. V lost 6 bases, J lost 5 bases, and 14 bases stayed unmatched. The CDR3 spans 18 residues. CDR1 ENHRY and CDR2 SYGVKD come from the germline V gene. For the CDR3, the DNA is TGTGCCATCAGCCCTTACCCTCCGACTAGCGGGGGGGCCGAGACCCAGTACTTC. Its translation: CAISPYPPTSGGAETQYF.

This clonotype was detected a few times. The CDR3 bases are TGTGCCAGCACACGTGTAGGTAACATGAACACTGAAGCTTTCTTT. Protein product: CASTRVGNMNTEAFF. J is TRBJ1-1 and V is TRBV5-6, with unresolved D. The length of the CDR3 is 15 residues. V was clipped by 6 bases and J by 0 bases, with 15 bases between them. In germline, CDR1 is SGHDT, CDR2 YYEEEE.

The chain links TRBV20-1 to TRBJ1-3; 9 nucleotides agree with TRBD1. Germline values: CDR1 DFQATT, CDR2 SNEGSKA (reference sequence). The trim removed 5 bases at V and 6 bases at J, leaving 8 bases unmatched. The CDR3 has 14 residues. The CDR3 loop is CSASRDRETNTIYF. The CDR3 coding sequence is TGCAGTGCTTCCCGGGACAGGGAAACAAACACCATATATTTT.

This clonotype was recorded a few times. The chain is built from TRBV30 and TRBJ2-7, with D tentatively TRBD2 (5 bases). The CDR3 covers 13 residues. Deletions cut 0 bases from V and 3 bases from J, with 9 bases between. Germline loops: CDR1 GTSNPN, CDR2 SVGIG (reference sequence). The CDR3 DNA reads TGTGCCTGGAGTGTAGGAGGCGGCTACGAGCAGTACTTC. This gives the protein CAWSVGGGYEQYF.

This chain connects TRBV27 to TRBJ2-7; 9 bases align to TRBD2. Germline V CDR1 and CDR2: MNHEY, SMNVEV (reference sequence). This CDR3 has 16 residues. V trimming: 3 bases; J trimming: 5 bases; junction bases outside the gene matches: 11. The CDR3 protein is CASSFRAGGAVNEQYF. The DNA for the CDR3 is TGTGCCAGCAGTTTCAGAGCGGGGGGAGCAGTAAACGAGCAGTACTTC.

This clonotype was observed a handful of times. The chain recombines TRBV14 with TRBJ2-2; 9 bases map to TRBD2. CDR3 length: 19 residues. CDR1 and CDR2 (germline): SGHDN, FVKESK. Trimming cost V 2 bases and J 8 bases; bases outside gene matches: 18. The DNA of the CDR3 is TGTGCCAGCAGCCAACATTTCCCCTGGTCATCTAGCGGGAATGGGGAGCTGTTTTTT. This sequence encodes CASSQHFPWSSSGNGELFF.

With regard to this clonotype: Since a much larger clone is just one base distant, this may be a read error. The rearrangement joins TRBV30 to TRBJ2-5; no clear D. The CDR3 has 11 amino acids. Per the germline V gene, CDR1 is GTSNPN and CDR2 is SVGIG (reference sequence). The CDR3 nucleotides are TGTGCCTGTAGTGATGTAGAGACCCAGTACTTC. This gives the protein CACSDVETQYF.

The chain couples TRBV7-6 to TRBJ2-1; a weak D match, TRBD1 (6 bases). The CDR3 covers 15 residues. Germline assignment: CDR1 SGHVS and CDR2 FNYEAQ. The ends were cut back, 1 base at V and 3 bases at J, with 10 bases in the middle. CDR3 sequence reads: CASSLGQALYNEQFF. Here the CDR3 DNA reads TGTGCCAGCAGCTTAGGACAGGCCCTCTACAATGAGCAGTTCTTC. The whole variable domain, filled in from reference TRBV7-6 and TRBJ2-1, reads GAGVSQSPRYKVTKRGQDVALRCDPISGHVSLYWYRQALGQGPEFLTYFNYEAQQDKSGLPNDRFSAERPEGSISTLTIQRTEQRDSAMYRCASSLGQALYNEQFFGPGTRLTVL.

The chain employs TRBV19 and TRBJ2-2; a weak D match, TRBD2 (6 bases). This CDR3 contains 15 residues. The germline V gene encodes CDR1 LNHDA and CDR2 SQIVND (reference sequence). Trimming left V 7 bases short and J 4 bases short, with 16 bases between. CDR3 region: CASIPTGGITGELFF. CDR3 bases: TGTGCCAGTATCCCAACCGGGGGTATCACCGGGGAGCTGTTTTTT.

J is TRBJ2-5 and V is TRBV2; TRBD2 agrees at 9 bases. Germline values: CDR1 SNHLY, CDR2 FYNNEI. The CDR3 has 17 amino acids. V shed 2 bases, J shed 5 bases, and the junction held 12 bases outside the gene matches. The CDR3, as DNA: TGTGCCAGCAGTGAAAATACAGCGGGAGGCGGGGGGGAGACCCAGTACTTC. This sequence encodes CASSENTAGGGGETQYF.

This clonotype was detected ten times or more. The genes are TRBV2 and TRBJ2-7; D unclear. Trimming left V 5 bases short and J 2 bases short, with 10 bases between. This CDR3 has 13 residues. CDR1 SNHLY and CDR2 FYNNEI come from the germline V gene. The CDR3 loop is CASSRQEPYEQYF. CDR3 in DNA: TGTGCCAGCAGTCGACAAGAGCCCTACGAGCAGTACTTC.

As for this clonotype: At one end, the junction sequence differs from germline, possibly due to a read error. This chain joins TRBV10-2 and TRBJ1-1, with D possibly matching TRBD1 (6 bases). The CDR3 is 13 residues long. The germline CDR1 and CDR2 sequences are WSHSY and SAAADI. CDR3 residues: CASTEDRNTEAFF. CDR3 bases: TGCGCCAGCACTGAGGACAGGAACACTGAAGCTTTCTTT.

The chain carries TRBV6-1 and TRBJ1-1; TRBD1 might be the D (6 bases). Germline CDR1 MNHNS, CDR2 SASEGT. There are 13 residues in the CDR3. Trimming shortened V by 3 bases and J by 7 bases, and 12 bases separated the two germline ends. The CDR3 region is CASSDDRRSEAFF. CDR3 DNA: TGTGCCAGCAGTGATGACAGGAGAAGTGAAGCTTTCTTT.

The chain carries TRBV7-9 and TRBJ2-2, with D hard to call. V was clipped by 4 bases and J by 2 bases, with 8 bases between them. The CDR3 sequence is 14 residues long. Germline V gene sequence: CDR1 SEHNR, CDR2 FQNEAQ (reference sequence). DNA for the CDR3: TGTGCCAGCAGCTCAAAAGACAACACCGGGGAGCTGTTTTTT. Its translation: CASSSKDNTGELFF.

The sample holds many counts of this clonotype. V usage is TRBV7-2 and J usage is TRBJ2-2; D possibly corresponds to TRBD1 (6 bases). Trimming shortened V by 1 base and J by 4 bases, and 13 bases separated the two germline ends. Per germline, CDR1 SGHTA and CDR2 FQGNSA. The CDR3 spans 16 residues. Written as DNA, the CDR3 is TGTGCCAGCAGCTTAGAAACAGGGCGGCGCACCGGGGAGCTGTTTTTT. Translated, it gives CASSLETGRRTGELFF.

The chain uses TRBV7-3 and TRBJ2-2; TRBD2 matches at 13 bases. V dropped 2 bases and J dropped 7; count of bases not matched to a gene: 7. The CDR3 is made up of 17 amino acids. Germline CDR1 is SGHTA and CDR2 is FQGTGA. The CDR3 reads CASSLLRTSGSHGELFF. The CDR3 DNA reads as TGTGCCAGCAGCTTACTTAGGACTAGCGGGAGTCACGGGGAGCTGTTTTTT. Drawing the rest from reference TRBV7-3 and TRBJ2-2, the complete variable domain is GAGVSQTPSNKVTEKGKYVELRCDPISGHTALYWYRQSLGQGPEFLIYFQGTGAADDSGLPNDRFFAVRPEGSVSTLKIQRTERGDSAVYLCASSLLRTSGSHGELFFGEGSRLTVL.

This sequence joins TRBV5-6 and TRBJ1-3, with D hard to call. Germline-derived CDR1 and CDR2 are SGHDT and YYEEEE. Trimming removed 0 bases at V and 4 bases at J, with 8 bases between. The CDR3 is 14 residues long. CDR3 in amino acids: CASSLEGLGNTIYF. The CDR3 DNA follows: TGTGCCAGCAGCTTGGAAGGGTTAGGAAACACCATATATTTT.

This clonotype came up many times. This chain uses TRBV6-1 with TRBJ1-2, with D hard to call. Looked up from germline, CDR1 is MNHNS and CDR2 is SASEGT. V dropped 7 bases and J dropped 2 bases, with 5 bases sitting between them. CDR3 length: 11 residues. In DNA, the CDR3 is TGTGCCAGCACGGTCAACTATGGCTACACCTTC. Translation gives CASTVNYGYTF.

Many counts were recorded for this clonotype. The chain uses TRBV28 and TRBJ2-7; tentatively, D is TRBD2 (5 bases). Trimming shortened V by 3 bases and J by 1 base, and 19 bases separated the two germline ends. Per germline, CDR1 MDHEN and CDR2 SYDVKM. This CDR3 region has 17 residues. Written as DNA, the CDR3 is TGTGCCAGCAGTTTCCGAAGTAGGAGGCACCCTTCCTACGAGCAGTACTTC. Translated, it gives CASSFRSRRHPSYEQYF.

The rearrangement links TRBV20-1 to TRBJ2-2; D not resolved. Deletions cut 0 bases from V and 6 bases from J, with 17 bases between. Germline values: CDR1 DFQATT, CDR2 SNEGSKA (reference sequence). The CDR3 sequence is 16 residues long. The CDR3 sequence is CSARDIGRLRPGELFF. The DNA for the CDR3 is TGCAGTGCTAGAGATATCGGTCGGCTAAGACCCGGGGAGCTGTTTTTT.

This clonotype was recorded at least ten times. The chain recombines TRBV12-3 or TRBV12-4 with TRBJ1-1; D is uncertain. V was trimmed by 2 bases and J by 3 bases, leaving 7 bases between them. The CDR3 covers 13 residues. In nucleotides, the CDR3 is TGTGCCAGCAGTTTATTCTGGGACACTGAAGCTTTCTTT. Translated, it gives CASSLFWDTEAFF.

At least ten counts were recorded for this clonotype. The chain is built from TRBV27 and TRBJ2-7; 16 nucleotides agree with TRBD2. This CDR3 region has 17 residues. Unmatched junction bases numbered 4, after V lost 5 bases and J lost 0 bases. Germline values: CDR1 MNHEY, CDR2 SMNVEV (reference sequence). CDR3 nucleotide sequence: TGTGCCAGCAGTCCCGGGACTAGCGGGGGGGCCTCCTACGAGCAGTACTTC. Protein product: CASSPGTSGGASYEQYF.

This clonotype came up many times. The chain links TRBV5-1 to TRBJ1-1, with 8 nucleotides matching TRBD1. Germline assignment: CDR1 SGHRS and CDR2 YFSETQ. V gave up 1 base and J gave up 1 base; unmatched junction bases: 3. This CDR3 contains 15 residues. CDR3 DNA: TGCGCCAGCAGCTTGACGGGGACAGGGAACACTGAAGCTTTCTTT. This sequence encodes CASSLTGTGNTEAFF.

The J gene is TRBJ1-2, the V gene TRBV24-1; D gene ambiguous. V was trimmed by 3 bases and J by 7 bases, leaving 11 bases between them. Per the germline V gene, CDR1 is KGHDR and CDR2 is SFDVKD. The CDR3 runs 13 residues. The CDR3 region is CATSDTFDGGYTF. The DNA of the CDR3 is TGTGCCACCAGTGATACCTTCGACGGTGGCTACACCTTC.

This clonotype occurred a few times. The chain has TRBV7-2 and TRBJ2-1; a possible D gene is TRBD2 (7 bases). V was trimmed by 1 base and J by 7 bases, leaving 14 bases between them. Germline CDR1 is SGHTA and CDR2 is FQGNSA. The CDR3 extends over 15 amino acids. The CDR3 protein is CASSLGGGALNEQFF. The DNA of the CDR3 is TGTGCCAGCAGCTTAGGAGGGGGGGCGCTAAATGAGCAGTTCTTC.

The V call is TRBV5-1, the J call TRBJ1-1, with TRBD1 matching over 8 bases. Per the germline V gene, CDR1 is SGHRS and CDR2 is YFSETQ. There are 16 residues in the CDR3. V was pared by 0 bases and J by 2 bases, with 6 bases of the junction left unmatched. The chain's CDR3 is CASSLEAGGQNTEAFF. CDR3 nucleotide sequence: TGCGCCAGCAGCTTGGAGGCAGGGGGCCAAAACACTGAAGCTTTCTTT.

This clonotype was picked up a small number of times. The rearrangement uses TRBV12-3 or TRBV12-4 and TRBJ1-5; the D gene is possibly TRBD1 (5 bases). The CDR3 has 18 amino acids. V shed 5 bases and J shed 3 bases, with 23 bases lying between them. Here the CDR3 reads CASSLPKERGASNQPQHF. The CDR3 DNA reads TGTGCCAGCAGTCTCCCGAAGGAAAGGGGCGCCTCCAATCAGCCCCAGCATTTT.

As regards this clonotype: One junction end disagrees with the germline gene, perhaps due to a read error. The V and J genes are TRBV7-8 and TRBJ2-5, with 8 positions matching TRBD1. The CDR3 runs 16 residues. Germline V gives CDR1 SGHVS, CDR2 FQNEAQ. CDR3 sequence reads: CASSFPRTGSVEAQYF. The CDR3 nucleotides read TGTGCCAGCAGCTTCCCCCGGACAGGGTCGGTAGAGGCCCAGTACTTC.

J is TRBJ2-2 and V is TRBV27; 10 nucleotides agree with TRBD2. CDR1 and CDR2 from the germline V gene are MNHEY and SMNVEV (reference sequence). V gave up 3 bases and J gave up 6 bases; unmatched junction bases: 1. The CDR3 totals 14 residues. The CDR3: CASSFLAGAGELFF. The CDR3 DNA is TGTGCCAGCAGTTTCCTAGCGGGGGCCGGGGAGCTGTTTTTT.

The V gene is TRBV4-1, the J gene TRBJ1-2; perhaps TRBD1 as D (6 bases). This CDR3 is built from 15 residues. CDR1 and CDR2 from the germline V gene are MGHRA and YSYEKL. The V gene lost 4 bases and the J gene lost 7 bases, with 19 bases spanning the gap. CDR3 in DNA: TGCGCCAGCAGCCCGCTTGTGGGGGGGCCGGGTGGCTACACCTTC. This gives the protein CASSPLVGGPGGYTF.

The table lists this clonotype with many counts. The chain carries TRBV12-3 or TRBV12-4 and TRBJ1-2; 8 bases match TRBD1. CDR3 size: 16 residues. With V trimmed by 6 bases and J by 5 bases, 14 bases remained unmatched. The CDR3 sequence: CASSRDRRSYWYGYTF. The CDR3, as DNA: TGTGCCAGCAGCCGGGACAGGCGCTCCTATTGGTATGGCTACACCTTC.